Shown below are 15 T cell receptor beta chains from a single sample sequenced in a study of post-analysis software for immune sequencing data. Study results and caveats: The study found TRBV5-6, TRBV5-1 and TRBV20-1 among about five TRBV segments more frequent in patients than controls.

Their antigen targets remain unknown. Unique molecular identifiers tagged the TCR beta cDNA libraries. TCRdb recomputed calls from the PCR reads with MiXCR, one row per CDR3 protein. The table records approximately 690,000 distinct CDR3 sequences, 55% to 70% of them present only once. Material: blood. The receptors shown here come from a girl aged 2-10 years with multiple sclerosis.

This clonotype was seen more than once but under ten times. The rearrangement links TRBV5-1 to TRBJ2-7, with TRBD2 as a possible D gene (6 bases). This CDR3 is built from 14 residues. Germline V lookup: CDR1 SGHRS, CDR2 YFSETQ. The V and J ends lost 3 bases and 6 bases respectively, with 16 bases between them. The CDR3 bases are TGCGCCAGCAGCTCCGAGGGACCCGGGAGCGAGCAGTACTTC. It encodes CASSSEGPGSEQYF.

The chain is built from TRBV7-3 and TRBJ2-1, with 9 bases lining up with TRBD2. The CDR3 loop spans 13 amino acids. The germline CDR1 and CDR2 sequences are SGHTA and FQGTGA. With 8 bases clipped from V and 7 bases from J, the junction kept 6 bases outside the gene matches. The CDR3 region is CASGSGGQNEQFF. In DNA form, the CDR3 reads TGTGCCAGCGGTAGCGGGGGCCAGAATGAGCAGTTCTTC.

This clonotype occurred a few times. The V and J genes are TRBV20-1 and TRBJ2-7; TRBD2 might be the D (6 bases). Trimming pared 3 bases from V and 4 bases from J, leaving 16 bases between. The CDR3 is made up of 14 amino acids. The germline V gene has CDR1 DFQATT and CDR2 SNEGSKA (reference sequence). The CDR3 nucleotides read TGCAGTGCTAGGGTGACTAGAGAGCTTTACGAGCAGTACTTC. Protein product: CSARVTRELYEQYF.

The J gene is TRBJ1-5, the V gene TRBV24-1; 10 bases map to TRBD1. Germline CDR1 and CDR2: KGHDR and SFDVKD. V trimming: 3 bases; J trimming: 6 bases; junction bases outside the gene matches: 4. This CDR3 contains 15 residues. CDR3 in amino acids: CATSDPGQGLQPQHF. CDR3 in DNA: TGTGCCACCAGTGATCCGGGACAGGGGCTTCAGCCCCAGCATTTT.

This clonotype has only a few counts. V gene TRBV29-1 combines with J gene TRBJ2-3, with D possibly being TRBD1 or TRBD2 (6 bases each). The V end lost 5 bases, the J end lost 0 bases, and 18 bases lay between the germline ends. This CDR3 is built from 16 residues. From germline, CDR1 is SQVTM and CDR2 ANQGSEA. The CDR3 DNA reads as TGCAGCGTTCATCCTAATGACGGGGGCAGCACAGATACGCAGTATTTT. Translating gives CSVHPNDGGSTDTQYF.

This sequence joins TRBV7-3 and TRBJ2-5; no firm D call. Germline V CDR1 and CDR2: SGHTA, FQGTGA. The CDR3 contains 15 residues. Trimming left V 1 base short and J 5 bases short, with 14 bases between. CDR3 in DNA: TGTGCCAGCAGCTTAAACGGAATTGGGCTGGAGACCCAGTACTTC. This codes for CASSLNGIGLETQYF.

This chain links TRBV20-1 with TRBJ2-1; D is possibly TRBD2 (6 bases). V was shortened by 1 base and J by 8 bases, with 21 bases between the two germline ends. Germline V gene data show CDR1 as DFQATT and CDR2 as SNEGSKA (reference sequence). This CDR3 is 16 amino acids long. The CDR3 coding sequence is TGCAGTGCTAGAGTGGGGCCGGGGACTGACGTCCATGAGCAGTTCTTC. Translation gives CSARVGPGTDVHEQFF.

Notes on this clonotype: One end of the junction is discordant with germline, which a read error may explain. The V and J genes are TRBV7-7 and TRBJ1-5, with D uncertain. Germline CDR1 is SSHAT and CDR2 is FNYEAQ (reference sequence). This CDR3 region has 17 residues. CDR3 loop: CASSSPFGPNSNQPQHF. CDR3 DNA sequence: TGTGCTAGCAGCTCCCCTTTCGGACCGAATAGCAATCAGCCCCAGCATTTT.

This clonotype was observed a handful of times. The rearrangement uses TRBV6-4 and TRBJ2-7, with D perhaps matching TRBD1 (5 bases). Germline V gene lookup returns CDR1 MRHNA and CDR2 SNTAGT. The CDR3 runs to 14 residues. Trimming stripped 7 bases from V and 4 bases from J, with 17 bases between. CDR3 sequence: CASTRIQGPYEQYF. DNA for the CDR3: TGTGCCAGCACCCGAATTCAGGGCCCTTACGAGCAGTACTTC.

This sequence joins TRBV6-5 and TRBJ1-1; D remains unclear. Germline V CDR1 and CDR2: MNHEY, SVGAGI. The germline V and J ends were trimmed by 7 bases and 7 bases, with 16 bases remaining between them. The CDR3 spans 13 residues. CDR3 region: CASNDPRYGEAFF. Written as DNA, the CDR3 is TGTGCCAGCAACGACCCTAGATACGGTGAAGCTTTCTTT.

CDR3 loop: CATSDKAGGRNEQFF. The CDR3 DNA sequence: TGTGCCACCAGTGATAAAGCGGGGGGGCGCAATGAGCAGTTCTTC. The V and J genes are TRBV24-1 and TRBJ2-1; 10 bases map to TRBD2. CDR1 is KGHDR and CDR2 is SFDVKD in the germline V gene. After removal of 3 bases from V and 6 bases from J, the junction contained 4 bases not matched to a gene. The CDR3 loop spans 15 amino acids.

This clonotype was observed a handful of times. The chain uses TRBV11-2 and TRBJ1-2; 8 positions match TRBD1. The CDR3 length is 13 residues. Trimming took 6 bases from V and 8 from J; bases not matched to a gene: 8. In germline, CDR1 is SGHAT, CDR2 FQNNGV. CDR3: CASRVQGDRGYTF. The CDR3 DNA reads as TGTGCCAGCAGGGTACAGGGGGATAGAGGCTACACCTTC. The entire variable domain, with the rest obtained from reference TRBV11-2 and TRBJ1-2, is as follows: EAGVAQSPRYKIIEKRQSVAFWCNPISGHATLYWYQQILGQGPKLLIQFQNNGVVDDSQLPKDRFSAERLKGVDSTLKIQPAKLEDSAVYLCASRVQGDRGYTFGSGTRLTVV.

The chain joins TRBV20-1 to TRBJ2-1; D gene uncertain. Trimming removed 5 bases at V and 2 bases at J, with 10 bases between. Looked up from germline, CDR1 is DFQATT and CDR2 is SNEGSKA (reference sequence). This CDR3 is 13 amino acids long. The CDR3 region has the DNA TGCAGTGCTCCGGTACGCCCCTACAATGAGCAGTTCTTC. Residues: CSAPVRPYNEQFF.

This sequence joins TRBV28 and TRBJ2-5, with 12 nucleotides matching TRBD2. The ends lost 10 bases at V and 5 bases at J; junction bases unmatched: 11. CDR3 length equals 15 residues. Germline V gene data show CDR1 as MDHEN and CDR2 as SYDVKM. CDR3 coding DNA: TGTGCCACTAGACTAGCGGGAGCGGGGCGGGAGACCCAGTACTTC. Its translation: CATRLAGAGRETQYF.

The CDR3: CSVAEGMNTEAFF. The CDR3 bases are TGCAGCGTTGCGGAGGGGATGAACACTGAAGCTTTCTTT. The chain employs TRBV29-1 and TRBJ1-1; a weak D match, TRBD1 (5 bases). This CDR3 region has 13 residues. Deletions cut 4 bases from V and 0 bases from J, with 9 bases between. Looked up from germline, CDR1 is SQVTM and CDR2 is ANQGSEA.